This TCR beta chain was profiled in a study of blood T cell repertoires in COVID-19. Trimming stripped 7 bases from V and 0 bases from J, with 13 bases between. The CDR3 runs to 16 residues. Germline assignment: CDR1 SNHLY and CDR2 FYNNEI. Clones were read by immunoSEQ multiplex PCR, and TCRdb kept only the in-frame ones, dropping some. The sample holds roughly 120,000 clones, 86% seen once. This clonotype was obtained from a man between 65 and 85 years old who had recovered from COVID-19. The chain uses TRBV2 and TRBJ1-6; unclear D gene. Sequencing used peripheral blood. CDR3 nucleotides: TGTGCCAGCATCCGATTATCCAGCTCCTATAATTCACCCCTCCACTTT. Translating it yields CASIRLSSSYNSPLHF.